This T cell receptor (beta chain) was profiled in a study of stem cell transplantation in POMP-related autoinflammatory disease. The CDR3 contains 11 residues. V was pared by 8 bases and J by 10 bases, with 14 bases between. Germline CDR1 and CDR2: MDHEN and SYDVKM. Some clones are missing from TCRdb's copy, which holds only in-frame ones; the method was immunoSEQ multiplex PCR. The sample holds 68,000 or so clones, approximately 90% seen once. The sample was CD4+ T cells from PBMCs, taken after stem cell transplantation. The TCR originated in a human patient with POMP-related autoinflammation and immune dysregulation (PRAID). These T cells may partly come from the graft donor. The chain combines TRBV28 with TRBJ1-1; no clear D gene. Here the CDR3 DNA reads TGTGCCAGCTTTCAAGCGCGGCGAGCTTTCTTT. It codes for CASFQARRAFF.